Included here is one TCR beta chain sequence, with context. Its recognized antigen is unknown. One base away lies a much larger clone, so this may be a sequencing read error. A patient counted as having stable Graves' hyperthyroidism if no progression to ophthalmopathy occurred over 18 months of follow-up. Hyperthyroidism patients were newly diagnosed, had a disease duration of under 2 months, and were aged 18 to 65 years. The study excluded patients with uncontrolled infections, other autoimmune diseases, pregnancy or lactation. Diagnoses were based on clinical symptoms, serum thyroxine and TRAb, thyroid ultrasound and orbital computed tomography. PBMCs were isolated from 10 ml of fresh peripheral blood by Ficoll-Paque density gradient centrifugation. Total RNA was extracted using Trizol reagent, and RNA quality was assessed on an Agilent 2100 Bioanalyzer. From a lookup of the germline V gene (reference sequence), CDR1 and CDR2 are MNHEY and SMNVEV. Inclusive of the bounding cysteine and phenylalanine, the CDR3 is 16 residues long. Here the CDR3 DNA is all that survives: 48 bases in frame from base 1.

These data belong to a study of T cells in Graves' hyperthyroidism and ophthalmopathy (dated by TCRdb to between 2018 and 2021). Regarding the study in general: Peripheral blood samples were taken at initial diagnosis, before any treatment was given. For training and testing, the approximately 92 patients in the discovery cohort were randomly divided in a 7:3 ratio. After blood sampling, hyperthyroidism patients were treated with methimazole at a starting dose of 30 mg daily, and ophthalmopathy patients were treated with high-dose intravenous methylprednisolone. The study also compared thyroid tissue and blood T-cell repertoires from more than 5 Graves' hyperthyroidism patients. A discovery cohort of about 100 patients, roughly 40 with Graves' ophthalmopathy and fewer than 65 with stable Graves' hyperthyroidism, was used to find distinguishing TCR V-J signatures. The paper describes TCR Vbeta CDR3 sequencing of 120 to 150 peripheral blood samples, made up of some 42 ophthalmopathy patients, roughly 75 hyperthyroidism patients and about 17 progressor patients. Whether ophthalmopathy could be predicted prospectively was tested in an independent validation cohort made up of under 20 hyperthyroidism patients plus 17 patients who later progressed to ophthalmopathy. General conclusions and limits of the study: Most expanded thyroid clonotypes (frequency above 0.001) were also detected in blood, a finding suggesting that blood repertoires may reflect thyroid immune responses. A 13 V-J signature model separated ophthalmopathy from stable hyperthyroidism, with nearly 90% sensitivity and 81.08% specificity in cross-validation and 80%/75% in testing. In validation, progression to ophthalmopathy was predicted by the model with about 70% sensitivity and around 75% specificity, a median of approximately 7.1 months before onset. Sample size was not statistically predetermined, and blinding of investigators to group allocation was not performed.

Amplification of TCR beta CDR3 regions was carried out from RNA transcripts. The first round of RT-PCR for the TCR CDR3 was performed with the HTBI primer set and the Qiagen OneStep RT-PCR kit. The libraries were constructed in a second round of multiplex PCR and then size-selected and purified. The libraries were sequenced on an Illumina HiSeq2000 using paired-end 100 bp reads. Under the source paper's analysis protocol: SOAPnuke was used to process the raw data, throwing out any read that contained adapters or uncalled bases, had a mean Phred below 15, or lacked an exact constant-primer or identifier match. COPE v1.2.5 was used to merge the high-quality paired reads, and each unique nucleotide sequence was defined as a clonotype. MiTCR v1.1 was used to align the clonotypes against IMGT TRBV, TRBD and TRBJ reference segments. Only V-J combinations with frequency above 0.0001, covering about 99% of repertoires, were analysed. A TCS score was defined as the ratio of F50 (clonal expansion) to E x V (chaos), with BLOSUM62-based TCRdist applied between CDR3 peptides within each V-J. Welch's t-statistics and random forest reduced 514 V-J features to fewer than 15, which were used in a naive Bayes classifier (R e1071). The public reads were reprocessed in TCRdb via fastp at Q25 and MiXCR, keeping in-frame beta chains. Each entry merges the rows of one CDR3 protein and shows their most common DNA and genes. TCRdb assigned the V and J calls; the authors' analysis was not used. This sample holds about 570,000 distinct CDR3 sequences; 12% to 15% were observed only once. The top ten clonotypes cover 11% to 15% of the sample.

The V gene is TRBV27 and the J gene is TRBJ1-6; D gene: possibly TRBD1, on 5 matching bases. Sample: blood. The TCR was taken from a woman aged 40 to 50 with Graves' hyperthyroidism. The CDR3 here reads CTSSYNGGGRNSPLHF. DNA sequence: TGTACCAGCAGCTACAACGGGGGTGGCAGGAATTCACCCCTCCACTTT.